This entry is about one T cell receptor beta chain. Unmatched junction bases numbered 6, after V lost 2 bases and J lost 3 bases. Per the germline V gene, CDR1 is LGHNA and CDR2 is YSLEER. This CDR3 region has 16 residues. This record comes from a study of blood T cell repertoires in COVID-19. Study-wide background: Samples taken during acute and convalescent COVID-19 were collected in the United States, Italy and Spain.

The assay was immunoSEQ multiplex PCR, and TCRdb's table has in-frame clones only and misses some. This sample has 51,000 or so clones, with 89% found just once. Sequencing input: peripheral blood. The sequence came from a man aged 80 or over with active or convalescent COVID-19. V gene TRBV4-3 combines with J gene TRBJ2-2; 7 nucleotides line up with TRBD2. CDR3 in amino acids: CASSQLLAADTGELFF. As DNA, the CDR3 is TGCGCCAGCAGCCAACTGCTAGCGGCCGACACCGGGGAGCTGTTTTTT.